The 27 T cell receptor beta chains reported below all come from one sample, sequenced in a study of a mutant IDH1 vaccine in newly diagnosed glioma (TCRdb year 2021). These TCRs are of unknown antigen specificity. The meaning of the sample's time point label: week 11, during vaccination. Each vaccine dose, consisting of 300 ug of a 20-mer mutant IDH1 peptide in Montanide, was administered subcutaneously with topical imiquimod. Library prep was done by the immunoSEQ multiplex PCR assay. Here the immuneACCESS table is served through TCRdb, limited to in-frame sequences with V and J called. Missing clones are a known gap in these copies; in checked studies unresolved V genes cover under half, and the rest lacks a known reason. The sample table lists roughly 120,000 clones, about 90% of them with a count of one. Clones ranked in the top ten supply roughly 0.65% of the sample. The material was PBMCs, obtained from a glioma patient whose treatment included an IDH1 peptide vaccine. The receptor source for this set is a woman aged 45-59 years with glioma.

The V gene is TRBV29-1, the J gene TRBJ2-1, with TRBD2 identical over 14 bases. This CDR3 comprises 17 residues. Germline trimming cut 4 bases from V and 2 bases from J; bases unmatched to any gene: 7. CDR1 SQVTM and CDR2 ANQGSEA come from the germline V gene. This CDR3 reads CSVGGTSGSRAYNEQFF. DNA for the CDR3: TGCAGCGTTGGGGGGACTAGCGGGAGTAGGGCCTACAATGAGCAGTTCTTC.

The rearrangement joins TRBV18 to TRBJ2-5, with D maybe TRBD1 (6 bases). The germline V and J ends were trimmed by 6 bases and 2 bases, with 10 bases remaining between them. The CDR3 length is 13 residues. In germline, CDR1 is KGHSH, CDR2 LQKENI. The CDR3 region has the DNA TGTGCCAGCTCGAGGACAGATCAAGAGACCCAGTACTTC. Translated, it gives CASSRTDQETQYF.

The chain uses TRBV30 and TRBJ1-2; no reliable D call. V shed 3 bases and J shed 2 bases, with 10 bases lying between them. Germline V gene lookup returns CDR1 GTSNPN and CDR2 SVGIG (reference sequence). This CDR3 is 13 amino acids long. This CDR3 is CAWRDTYNYGYTF. The DNA for the CDR3 is TGTGCCTGGAGAGACACCTACAACTATGGCTACACCTTC.

This rearrangement joins TRBV6-5 to TRBJ1-3; D is uncertain. Germline V gene sequence: CDR1 MNHEY, CDR2 SVGAGI. Trimming removed 1 base at V and 6 bases at J, with 10 bases between. The CDR3 length is 14 residues. CDR3 loop: CASSYLDRQNTIYF. The DNA of the CDR3 is TGTGCCAGCAGTTACTTGGACCGACAAAACACCATATATTTT.

The sample holds one count of this clone. V usage is TRBV7-8 and J usage is TRBJ1-2; D may be TRBD1 (6 bases). CDR1 and CDR2 (germline): SGHVS, FQNEAQ. V lost 3 bases and J 7 bases, leaving 6 bases between the germline ends. This CDR3 has 11 amino acids. Here the CDR3 DNA reads TGTGCCAGCAGCTTCAGGGGTGGCTACACCTTC. This gives the protein CASSFRGGYTF.

This clone was counted a single time. The CDR3 nucleotides read TGTGCCATCAGTGACTCCGGGACTAGCGGGAGATTTCAAGAGACCCAGTACTTC. Translated: CAISDSGTSGRFQETQYF. The rearrangement links TRBV10-3 to TRBJ2-5, with 14 bases matching TRBD2. The CDR3 length is 18 residues. Germline CDR1 is ENHRY and CDR2 is SYGVKD. V dropped 3 bases and J dropped 2; count of bases not matched to a gene: 8.

The chain uses TRBV5-1 and TRBJ2-7, with D unresolved. CDR1 SGHRS and CDR2 YFSETQ come from the germline V gene. Trimming pared 4 bases from V and 5 bases from J, leaving 13 bases between. The CDR3 is 13 residues long. CDR3 amino acids: CASSPLRTNEQYF. CDR3 in DNA: TGCGCCAGCAGCCCCCTCCGGACCAACGAGCAGTACTTC. Full variable domain (rest looked up from reference TRBV5-1 and TRBJ2-7): KAGVTQTPRYLIKTRGQQVTLSCSPISGHRSVSWYQQTPGQGLQFLFEYFSETQRNKGNFPGRFSGRQFSNSRSEMNVSTLELGDSALYLCASSPLRTNEQYFGPGTRLTVT.

The chain recombines TRBV10-3 with TRBJ1-1; D remains unclear. This CDR3 comprises 12 residues. Trimming took off 5 bases at V and 5 bases at J, with 9 bases between the two ends. The germline V gene has CDR1 ENHRY and CDR2 SYGVKD. The CDR3 loop reads CAISRETTEAFF. Written as DNA, the CDR3 is TGTGCCATCAGTCGGGAGACAACTGAAGCTTTCTTT.

Regarding this clone: One junction end does not reproduce the germline sequence, and a read error may be involved. J is TRBJ1-2 and V is TRBV6-5; no clear D. The germline V gene encodes CDR1 MNHEY and CDR2 SVGAGI. This CDR3 has 15 residues. The CDR3 DNA reads TGTGCCAGCAGTTATAATCTGGAAAAGAACTCTGGCTACACCTTC. As protein: CASSYNLEKNSGYTF.

The chain carries TRBV4-2 and TRBJ2-5; perhaps TRBD2 as D (6 bases). The better agreement between TRBJ2-7 and the DNA end casts doubt on the J call. The CDR3 length is 15 residues. CDR1 and CDR2 from the germline V gene are LGHNA and YNFKEQ. The CDR3 DNA reads TGTGCCAGCAGCGCCCGACTAGAAGGGTCCTACGAGCAGTACTTC. Translated: CASSARLEGSYEQYF.

This clone was recorded once. The chain links TRBV25-1 to TRBJ2-2; weak D call: TRBD2 (5 bases). The CDR3 totals 15 residues. Trimming shortened V by 4 bases and J by 6 bases, and 15 bases separated the two germline ends. The germline gives CDR1 MGHDK, CDR2 SYGVNS. CDR3 sequence: CASSGLASRAGELFF. CDR3 sequence (DNA): TGTGCCAGCAGTGGGTTAGCGAGTCGGGCCGGGGAGCTGTTTTTT.

The chain uses TRBV4-1 and TRBJ2-3; 7 nucleotides agree with TRBD1. The V gene end was trimmed by 4 bases and the J gene end by 2 bases; junction bases not matched to a gene: 9. CDR3 length: 16 residues. Germline loops: CDR1 MGHRA, CDR2 YSYEKL. DNA of the CDR3: TGCGCCAGCAGCCTCTCGGGACAGCAGAACACAGATACGCAGTATTTT. Translation: CASSLSGQQNTDTQYF.

The V gene is TRBV4-2, the J gene TRBJ1-1; D is uncertain. Trimming cost V 1 base and J 5 bases, with 17 bases left between them. The length of the CDR3 is 16 residues. Germline CDR1 and CDR2: LGHNA and YNFKEQ. The CDR3, as DNA: TGTGCCAGCAGCCAAGTGGACGAACCGGGATGGACTGAAGCTTTCTTT. This codes for CASSQVDEPGWTEAFF.

The table lists this clone with a count of one. This rearrangement joins TRBV28 to TRBJ2-7, with D unclear. CDR3 size: 13 residues. Trimming pared 5 bases from V and 2 bases from J, leaving 10 bases between. Germline-derived CDR1 and CDR2 are MDHEN and SYDVKM. The CDR3 loop is CASSASPPYEQYF. As DNA, the CDR3 is TGTGCCAGCAGTGCATCCCCCCCCTACGAGCAGTACTTC.

The CDR3 bases are TGCGCCAGCAGCCACGTCCCGGGGGTGGATGAGCAGTTCTTC. Protein sequence: CASSHVPGVDEQFF. The J gene is TRBJ2-1, the V gene TRBV4-1; possibly TRBD2 for D (6 bases). The ends were cut back, 3 bases at V and 8 bases at J, with 14 bases in the middle. Germline V gene data show CDR1 as MGHRA and CDR2 as YSYEKL. The length of the CDR3 is 14 residues.

CDR3 in DNA: TGTGCCAGCAGTGCCCTGGACAGGGGGGACTCACCCCTCCACTTT. Amino acid sequence: CASSALDRGDSPLHF. V and J are TRBV25-1 and TRBJ1-6; 10 positions agree with TRBD1. Germline values: CDR1 MGHDK, CDR2 SYGVNS. The CDR3 consists of 15 residues. V was pared by 4 bases and J by 10 bases, with 7 bases of the junction left unmatched.

This clone was counted only a few times. This rearrangement joins TRBV21-1 to TRBJ2-7; TRBD2 is taken as the D call from the table, unchecked against the DNA. TRBV21-1 is shown as a pseudogene. The CDR3 loop spans 16 amino acids. The CDR3 region is CASSLMRAVGSYEQYF. The CDR3 bases are TGTGCCAGTTCGCTCATGAGGGCGGTCGGTTCCTACGAGCAGTACTTC.

J is TRBJ2-5 and V is TRBV10-3; no clear D gene. The end of the DNA aligns better with TRBJ2-7, so the J call may be wrong. Germline V lookup: CDR1 ENHRY, CDR2 SYGVKD. The CDR3 length is 15 residues. DNA for the CDR3: TGTGCCATCAGTGAGTCGACGCCATTCAACTACGAGCAGTACTTC. Encoded protein: CAISESTPFNYEQYF.

V is TRBV9 and J is TRBJ1-4, with no clear D. The V gene lost 0 bases and the J gene lost 14 bases, with 14 bases spanning the gap. This CDR3 region has 13 residues. The germline V gene has CDR1 SGDLS and CDR2 YYNGEE. The CDR3 sequence: CASSVGSGGHLFF. In DNA form, the CDR3 reads TGTGCCAGCAGCGTAGGTTCAGGCGGTCACCTGTTTTTT.

As regards this clone: This sample includes further DNA sequences coding for the same CDR3. The chain joins TRBV18 to TRBJ2-5, with a weak D call TRBD2 (6 bases). V gave up 0 bases and J gave up 4 bases, with 6 bases separating them. The CDR3 totals 13 residues. Germline lookup yields CDR1 KGHSH and CDR2 LQKENI. This CDR3 reads CASSPPGGETQYF. Written as DNA, the CDR3 is TGTGCCAGCTCACCACCGGGAGGAGAGACCCAGTACTTC.

The gene calls are TRBV5-1 and TRBJ2-1; 13 bases agree with TRBD2. The germline CDR1 and CDR2 sequences are SGHRS and YFSETQ. Losses at the gene ends were 4 bases for V and 7 bases for J; bases not matched to a gene: 5. The CDR3 loop spans 15 amino acids. As DNA, the CDR3 is TGCGCCAGCAGCCTCGGACTAGCGGGAGCGAATGAGCAGTTCTTC. Translating it yields CASSLGLAGANEQFF.

The rearrangement joins TRBV28 to TRBJ2-2; unclear D gene. The V gene's germline CDR1 is MDHEN and CDR2 SYDVKM. The V and J ends lost 4 bases and 10 bases respectively, with 7 bases between them. CDR3 size: 11 residues. The CDR3 here is CASSYGQELFF. DNA of the CDR3: TGTGCCAGCAGTTACGGGCAGGAGCTGTTTTTT. Full variable domain (remainder filled in from reference TRBV28 and TRBJ2-2): DVKVTQSSRYLVKRTGEKVFLECVQDMDHENMFWYRQDPGLGLRLIYFSYDVKMKEKGDIPEGYSVSREKKERFSLILESASTNQTSMYLCASSYGQELFFGEGSRLTVL.

The genes are TRBV29-1 and TRBJ1-2; a possible D gene is TRBD1 (5 bases). From germline, CDR1 is SQVTM and CDR2 ANQGSEA. V dropped 3 bases and J dropped 4 bases, with 12 bases sitting between them. The CDR3 spans 13 residues. The chain's CDR3 is CSVDYGGTYGYTF. The CDR3 nucleotides read TGCAGCGTTGACTATGGAGGGACCTATGGCTACACCTTC.

The chain combines TRBV28 with TRBJ2-5, with D maybe TRBD1 (6 bases). V was pared by 6 bases and J by 5 bases, with 10 bases between. This CDR3 has 12 residues. Germline CDR1 is MDHEN and CDR2 is SYDVKM. CDR3 residues: CASRQGRETQYF. The CDR3 nucleotides read TGTGCCAGCAGACAGGGTCGGGAGACCCAGTACTTC.

The V and J genes are TRBV13 and TRBJ1-6; D gene uncertain. Per the germline V gene, CDR1 is PRHDT and CDR2 is FYEKMQ (reference sequence). The CDR3 covers 12 residues. Trimming removed 4 bases from V and 9 bases from J, with 7 bases in between. CDR3 sequence: CASSSQASPLHF. DNA for the CDR3: TGTGCCAGCAGCTCCCAAGCTTCACCCCTCCACTTT.

The rearrangement uses TRBV28 and TRBJ2-3; perhaps TRBD2 as D (5 bases). Germline CDR1 and CDR2: MDHEN and SYDVKM. V dropped 5 bases and J dropped 4 bases, with 19 bases sitting between them. The CDR3 sequence is 16 residues long. DNA of the CDR3: TGTGCCAGCAGTAGGGTAGCCCGTGAGAGGGCAGATACGCAGTATTTT. Translating it yields CASSRVARERADTQYF. Full variable domain (missing parts from reference TRBV28 and TRBJ2-3): DVKVTQSSRYLVKRTGEKVFLECVQDMDHENMFWYRQDPGLGLRLIYFSYDVKMKEKGDIPEGYSVSREKKERFSLILESASTNQTSMYLCASSRVARERADTQYFGPGTRLTVL.

The chain couples TRBV27 to TRBJ1-2; 7 bases agree with TRBD1. Trimming at V came to 7 bases and at J to 8 bases, leaving 22 bases not matched to a gene. CDR1 is MNHEY, CDR2 SMNVEV, per germline (reference sequence). CDR3 length: 17 residues. CDR3 amino acids: CASNLSGGTAGWRGYTF. The DNA of the CDR3 is TGTGCCAGCAACTTATCTGGGGGGACAGCTGGATGGAGGGGCTACACCTTC.